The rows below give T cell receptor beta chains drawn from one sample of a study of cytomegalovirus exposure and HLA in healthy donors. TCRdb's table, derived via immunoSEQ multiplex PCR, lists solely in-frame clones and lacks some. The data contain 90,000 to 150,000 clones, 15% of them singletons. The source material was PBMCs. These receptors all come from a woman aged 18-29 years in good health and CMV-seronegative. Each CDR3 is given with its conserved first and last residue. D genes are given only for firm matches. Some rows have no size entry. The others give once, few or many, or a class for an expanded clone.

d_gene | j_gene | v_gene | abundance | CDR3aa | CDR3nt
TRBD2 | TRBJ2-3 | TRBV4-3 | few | CASSQAATSGGFTDTQYF | TGCGCCAGCAGCCAAGCCGCGACTAGCGGGGGGTTCACAGATACGCAGTATTTT
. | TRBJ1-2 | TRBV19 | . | CASSIWAGAGGYTF | TGTGCCAGTAGTATATGGGCAGGGGCCGGTGGCTACACCTTC
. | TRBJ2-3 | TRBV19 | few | CASSIGADHTDTQYF | TGTGCCAGTAGTATAGGAGCGGATCACACAGATACGCAGTATTTT
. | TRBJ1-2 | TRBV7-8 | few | CASSLRGVYGYTF | TGTGCCAGCAGCTTACGGGGGGTCTATGGCTACACCTTC
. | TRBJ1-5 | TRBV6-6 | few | CASSVQGNNQPQHF | TGTGCCAGCTCTGTCCAGGGGAATAATCAGCCCCAGCATTTT
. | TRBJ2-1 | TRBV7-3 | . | CASSEGAYNEQFF | TGTGCCAGCAGCGAGGGGGCCTACAATGAGCAGTTCTTC
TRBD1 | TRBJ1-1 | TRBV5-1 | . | CASSPKDRGDEAFF | TGCGCCAGCAGCCCGAAAGACAGGGGAGATGAAGCTTTCTTT
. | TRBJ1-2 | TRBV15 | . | CATSRDRVSSANYGYTF | TGTGCCACCAGCAGAGACAGGGTATCAAGCGCTAACTATGGCTACACCTTC
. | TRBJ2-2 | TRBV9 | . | CASSDDRRMSVGGELFF | TGTGCCAGCAGCGATGACCGGAGAATGTCGGTAGGCGGGGAGCTGTTTTTT
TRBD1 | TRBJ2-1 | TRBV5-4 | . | CASSLADRAFYNEQFF | TGTGCCAGCAGCTTGGCTGACAGGGCATTTTACAATGAGCAGTTCTTC
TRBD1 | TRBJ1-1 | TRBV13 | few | CASSGQGRLNTEAFF | TGTGCCAGCAGCGGACAGGGACGGCTAAACACTGAAGCTTTCTTT
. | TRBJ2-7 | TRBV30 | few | CAWSVGSSQDF | TGTGCCTGGAGTGTGGGGAGCAGCCAGGACTTC
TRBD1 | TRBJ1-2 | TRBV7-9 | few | CASSTQGQGIYGYTF | TGTGCCAGCAGCACCCAGGGACAGGGGATCTATGGCTACACCTTC
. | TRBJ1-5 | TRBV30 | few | CAWSKSTVSQPQHF | TGTGCCTGGAGTAAGAGCACAGTCAGCCAGCCCCAGCATTTT
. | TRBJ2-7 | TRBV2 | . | CASSVTYEQYF | TGTGCCAGCAGTGTTACCTACGAGCAGTACTTC
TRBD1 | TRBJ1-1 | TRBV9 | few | CASSPTGTGIGADPEAFF | TGTGCCAGCAGCCCAACCGGGACAGGCATCGGTGCCGACCCTGAAGCTTTCTTT
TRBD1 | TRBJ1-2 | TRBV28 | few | CASSSIRPGQETVNYGYTF | TGTGCCAGCAGTTCGATACGACCGGGACAGGAAACCGTTAACTATGGCTACACCTTC
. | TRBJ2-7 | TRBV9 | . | CASSPGIWYEQYF | TGTGCCAGCAGCCCGGGAATTTGGTACGAGCAGTACTTC
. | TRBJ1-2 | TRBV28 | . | CASSPGLTYGYTF | TGTGCCAGCAGCCCGGGACTGACCTATGGCTACACCTTC
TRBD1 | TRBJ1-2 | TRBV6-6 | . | CASTVDRDGGYTF | TGTGCCAGCACCGTGGACAGGGACGGTGGCTACACCTTC
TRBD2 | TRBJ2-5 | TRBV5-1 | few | CASSPSGGAGETQYF | TGCGCCAGCAGCCCCAGCGGGGGCGCGGGAGAGACCCAGTACTTC
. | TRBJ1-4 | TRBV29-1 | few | CSAIQGTTNEKLFF | TGCAGCGCTATACAGGGCACAACTAATGAAAAACTGTTTTTT
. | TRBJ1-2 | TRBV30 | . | CAWSVSRTAYGYTF | TGTGCCTGGAGTGTCAGTCGGACAGCCTATGGCTACACCTTC
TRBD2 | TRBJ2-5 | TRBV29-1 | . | CSVDPSGSGETQYF | TGCAGCGTTGACCCTAGCGGGAGTGGAGAGACCCAGTACTTC
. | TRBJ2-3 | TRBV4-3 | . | CASSQDLRAPGLDTQYF | TGCGCCAGCAGCCAAGATCTTCGGGCTCCAGGGTTAGATACGCAGTATTTT
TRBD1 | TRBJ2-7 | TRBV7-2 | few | CASSLGGTGYEQYF | TGTGCCAGCAGCTTAGGAGGGACAGGCTACGAGCAGTACTTC
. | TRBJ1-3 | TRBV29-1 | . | CSAHRDSSSGNTIYF | TGCAGCGCCCACCGGGACTCCAGCTCTGGAAACACCATATATTTT
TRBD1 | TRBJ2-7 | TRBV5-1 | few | CASSLTGASYEQYF | TGCGCCAGCAGCTTGACAGGGGCTAGCTACGAGCAGTACTTC
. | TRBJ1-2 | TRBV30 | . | CAWSVGGSVNYGYTF | TGTGCCTGGAGTGTAGGGGGATCAGTTAACTATGGCTACACCTTC
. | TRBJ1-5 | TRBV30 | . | CAWSVEGGPQHF | TGTGCCTGGAGTGTAGAGGGAGGGCCCCAGCATTTT
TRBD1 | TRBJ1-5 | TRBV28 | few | CASRHGQVNQPQHF | TGTGCCAGCAGACACGGACAGGTCAATCAGCCCCAGCATTTT
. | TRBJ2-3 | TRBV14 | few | CASSHWEAIDTQYF | TGTGCCAGCAGCCACTGGGAGGCAATAGATACGCAGTATTTT
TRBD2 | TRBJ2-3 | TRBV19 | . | CASSPPGTSGDLSTDTQYF | TGTGCCAGTAGTCCCCCCGGGACTAGCGGGGATTTGAGCACAGATACGCAGTATTTT
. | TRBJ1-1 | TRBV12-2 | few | CATQSLPCGSEAFF | TGTGCAACCCAATCGCTTCCCTGTGGCTCTGAAGCTTTCTTT
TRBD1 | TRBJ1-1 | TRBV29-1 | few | CSVAPGTGGTEAFF | TGCAGCGTCGCCCCCGGGACAGGGGGCACTGAAGCTTTCTTT